The present T cell receptor beta chain was sequenced within a study of T cell responses to AZD1222 COVID-19 vaccine. Overall study findings and caveats: The study identified only 6 or 7 AZD1222 recipients as seropositive at baseline.

A remark on this clone: The antigen is unknown.

Germline loops: CDR1 MDHEN, CDR2 SYDVKM. CDR3 length: 15 residues. The trim removed 10 bases at V and 2 bases at J, leaving 12 bases unmatched. Second-dose intervals near 4 or 12 weeks were combined. Repertoires were generated with immunoSEQ multiplex PCR, while TCRdb's copy carries only in-frame clones and drops some. This table holds around 140,000 clones, roughly 90% found once. The chain couples TRBV28 to TRBJ2-7, with 9 bases that match TRBD2. The origin of this receptor is an adult who received the AZD1222 COVID-19 vaccine. Specimen: peripheral blood, collected 28 days after the second AZD1222 dose. CDR3 nucleotide sequence: TGTGCCACCCTTAGCGGGAGCCTTCTTCCCTACGAGCAGTACTTC. Translated: CATLSGSLLPYEQYF.